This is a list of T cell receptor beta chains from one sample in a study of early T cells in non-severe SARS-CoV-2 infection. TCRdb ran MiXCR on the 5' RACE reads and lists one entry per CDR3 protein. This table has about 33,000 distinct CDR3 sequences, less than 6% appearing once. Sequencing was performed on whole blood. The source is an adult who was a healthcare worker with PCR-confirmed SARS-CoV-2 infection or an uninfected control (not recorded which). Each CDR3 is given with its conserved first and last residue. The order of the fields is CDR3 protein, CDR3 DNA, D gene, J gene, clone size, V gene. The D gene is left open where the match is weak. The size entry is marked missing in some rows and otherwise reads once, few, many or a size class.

CDR3aa: CASSESLGNTEAFF
CDR3nt: TGCGCCAGCAGTGAGTCGTTGGGAAACACTGAAGCTTTCTTT
d_gene: .
j_gene: TRBJ1-1
abundance: medium-sized
v_gene: TRBV10-2

CDR3aa: CASSPIRRPPTQYF
CDR3nt: TGTGCCAGCAGTCCTATCAGGCGCCCTCCTACGCAGTATTTT
d_gene: .
j_gene: TRBJ2-3
abundance: many
v_gene: TRBV7-6

CDR3aa: CSARDDTSSYEQYF
CDR3nt: TGCAGTGCACGAGACGACACGAGCTCCTACGAGCAGTACTTC
d_gene: .
j_gene: TRBJ2-7
abundance: many
v_gene: TRBV20-1

CDR3aa: CASSWTVNTEAFF
CDR3nt: TGTGCCAGCAGTTGGACAGTGAACACTGAAGCTTTCTTT
d_gene: .
j_gene: TRBJ1-1
abundance: many
v_gene: TRBV12-3/TRBV12-4

CDR3aa: CASSQGDGPMNTEAFF
CDR3nt: TGTGCCAGCAGCCAAGGGGACGGCCCCATGAACACTGAAGCTTTCTTT
d_gene: .
j_gene: TRBJ1-1
abundance: .
v_gene: TRBV3-2

CDR3aa: CASSFVGLDSLQETQYF
CDR3nt: TGTGCCAGCAGCTTCGTCGGACTCGACAGCCTTCAAGAGACCCAGTACTTC
d_gene: .
j_gene: TRBJ2-5
abundance: many
v_gene: TRBV11-2

CDR3aa: CASTQRAGHSYEQYF
CDR3nt: TGTGCCAGCACCCAGAGAGCGGGACACTCCTACGAGCAGTACTTC
d_gene: .
j_gene: TRBJ2-7
abundance: few
v_gene: TRBV6-5

CDR3aa: CASSPAGTQYEQYF
CDR3nt: TGTGCCAGCAGCCCGGCCGGGACCCAGTACGAGCAGTACTTC
d_gene: .
j_gene: TRBJ2-7
abundance: many
v_gene: TRBV28

CDR3aa: CASSPGRSFNEKLFF
CDR3nt: TGTGCCAGCAGCCCCGGCAGGTCTTTTAATGAAAAACTGTTTTTT
d_gene: .
j_gene: TRBJ1-4
abundance: many
v_gene: TRBV7-2

CDR3aa: CAIAQPNSPLHF
CDR3nt: TGTGCCATCGCACAGCCCAATTCACCCCTCCACTTT
d_gene: .
j_gene: TRBJ1-6
abundance: .
v_gene: TRBV10-3

CDR3aa: CAISAEVNTEAFF
CDR3nt: TGTGCCATCAGTGCGGAGGTGAACACTGAAGCTTTCTTT
d_gene: .
j_gene: TRBJ1-1
abundance: many
v_gene: TRBV10-3

CDR3aa: CASSLGWGTNTGELFF
CDR3nt: TGTGCCAGCAGCTTAGGATGGGGGACGAACACCGGGGAGCTGTTTTTT
d_gene: .
j_gene: TRBJ2-2
abundance: many
v_gene: TRBV11-2

CDR3aa: CASSPHAEIALFF
CDR3nt: TGTGCCAGCAGTCCCCACGCGGAAATCGCCCTCTTTTTT
d_gene: .
j_gene: TRBJ2-2
abundance: many
v_gene: TRBV27

CDR3aa: CASSFSPLGEQFF
CDR3nt: TGTGCCAGCAGCTTTTCCCCTCTCGGTGAGCAGTTCTTC
d_gene: .
j_gene: TRBJ2-1
abundance: many
v_gene: TRBV7-3

CDR3aa: CASSYGGGTEAFF
CDR3nt: TGTGCCAGCAGTTACGGAGGAGGTACTGAAGCTTTCTTT
d_gene: .
j_gene: TRBJ1-1
abundance: .
v_gene: TRBV6-6

CDR3aa: CASSWTLALGQNSPLHF
CDR3nt: TGTGCCAGCAGCTGGACCCTAGCGTTGGGTCAGAATTCACCCCTCCACTTT
d_gene: .
j_gene: TRBJ1-6
abundance: .
v_gene: TRBV7-9

CDR3aa: CASSFSGQNTEAFF
CDR3nt: TGCGCCAGCAGCTTTTCAGGTCAGAACACTGAAGCTTTCTTT
d_gene: .
j_gene: TRBJ1-1
abundance: few
v_gene: TRBV5-1

CDR3aa: CSARDLAGANVLTF
CDR3nt: TGCAGTGCTAGAGATCTCGCTGGGGCCAACGTCCTGACTTTC
d_gene: .
j_gene: TRBJ2-6
abundance: many
v_gene: TRBV20-1

CDR3aa: CASSSVPQRNTIYF
CDR3nt: TGTGCCAGCAGCTCAGTGCCCCAGAGAAACACCATATATTTT
d_gene: .
j_gene: TRBJ1-3
abundance: many
v_gene: TRBV5-5

CDR3aa: CSVLRGTGSTEAFF
CDR3nt: TGCAGCGTTCTTCGAGGGACAGGGAGCACTGAAGCTTTCTTT
d_gene: TRBD1
j_gene: TRBJ1-1
abundance: many
v_gene: TRBV29-1

CDR3aa: CASSHPGRDRYNEQFF
CDR3nt: TGCGCCAGCAGCCACCCCGGCCGGGACAGGTACAATGAGCAGTTCTTC
d_gene: TRBD1
j_gene: TRBJ2-1
abundance: .
v_gene: TRBV4-1

CDR3aa: CSARNADNYGYTF
CDR3nt: TGCAGTGCTCGTAACGCGGATAACTATGGCTACACCTTC
d_gene: .
j_gene: TRBJ1-2
abundance: many
v_gene: TRBV20-1

CDR3aa: CSARALGQGDEQYF
CDR3nt: TGCAGTGCTAGAGCTCTAGGACAGGGGGACGAGCAGTACTTC
d_gene: TRBD1
j_gene: TRBJ2-7
abundance: .
v_gene: TRBV20-1

CDR3aa: CAWSRWENPGELFF
CDR3nt: TGTGCCTGGAGTCGGTGGGAGAATCCCGGGGAGCTGTTTTTT
d_gene: .
j_gene: TRBJ2-2
abundance: many
v_gene: TRBV30

CDR3aa: CASTPGAYNSPLHF
CDR3nt: TGTGCCAGCACCCCCGGGGCTTATAATTCACCCCTCCACTTT
d_gene: .
j_gene: TRBJ1-6
abundance: many
v_gene: TRBV6-6

CDR3aa: CASSLGENYGYTF
CDR3nt: TGTGCCAGCAGCTTAGGGGAGAACTATGGCTACACCTTC
d_gene: .
j_gene: TRBJ1-2
abundance: many
v_gene: TRBV7-9

CDR3aa: CATSEMTGKLFF
CDR3nt: TGTGCCACCAGTGAAATGACCGGAAAACTGTTTTTT
d_gene: .
j_gene: TRBJ1-4
abundance: .
v_gene: TRBV24-1

CDR3aa: CASSPRELVFEQYF
CDR3nt: TGCGCCAGCAGCCCCCGGGAACTAGTCTTTGAGCAGTACTTC
d_gene: .
j_gene: TRBJ2-7
abundance: .
v_gene: TRBV5-1

CDR3aa: CASSLGTGNYEQYF
CDR3nt: TGCGCCAGCAGCTTGGGGACAGGTAACTACGAGCAGTACTTC
d_gene: TRBD1
j_gene: TRBJ2-7
abundance: many
v_gene: TRBV5-1

CDR3aa: CASSRNSGNTIYF
CDR3nt: TGTGCCAGTAGTAGAAACTCTGGAAACACCATATATTTT
d_gene: .
j_gene: TRBJ1-3
abundance: few
v_gene: TRBV19

CDR3aa: CASSLARHLGGPDTQYF
CDR3nt: TGTGCCAGCAGCTTAGCGCGTCACCTAGGGGGCCCAGATACGCAGTATTTT
d_gene: TRBD1
j_gene: TRBJ2-3
abundance: many
v_gene: TRBV7-2

CDR3aa: CASSSSGRGELFF
CDR3nt: TGTGCCAGCAGTTCTAGCGGGCGGGGGGAGCTGTTTTTT
d_gene: TRBD2
j_gene: TRBJ2-2
abundance: many
v_gene: TRBV28

CDR3aa: CASSFTSGSNEQFF
CDR3nt: TGTGCCAGCAGTTTTACTAGCGGGAGCAATGAGCAGTTCTTC
d_gene: TRBD2
j_gene: TRBJ2-1
abundance: .
v_gene: TRBV28

CDR3aa: CASSLIRITNTGELFF
CDR3nt: TGTGCCAGCAGCTTAATACGGATCACGAACACCGGGGAGCTGTTTTTT
d_gene: .
j_gene: TRBJ2-2
abundance: .
v_gene: TRBV7-9

CDR3aa: CASSVAPGDGYTF
CDR3nt: TGTGCCAGCAGCGTAGCCCCCGGGGATGGCTACACCTTC
d_gene: .
j_gene: TRBJ1-2
abundance: many
v_gene: TRBV9

CDR3aa: CASSLAGSTYNEQFF
CDR3nt: TGTGCCAGCAGTTTGGCGGGGTCTACCTACAATGAGCAGTTCTTC
d_gene: .
j_gene: TRBJ2-1
abundance: many
v_gene: TRBV12-3/TRBV12-4

CDR3aa: CASTAKGYEQYF
CDR3nt: TGTGCCAGCACCGCAAAGGGCTACGAGCAGTACTTC
d_gene: .
j_gene: TRBJ2-7
abundance: many
v_gene: TRBV28

CDR3aa: CASSSGEAEKLFF
CDR3nt: TGTGCCAGCAGCTCGGGAGAGGCCGAAAAACTGTTTTTT
d_gene: .
j_gene: TRBJ1-4
abundance: .
v_gene: TRBV11-2

CDR3aa: CASTLTAFNQPQHF
CDR3nt: TGTGCCAGCACCCTTACCGCATTCAATCAGCCCCAGCATTTT
d_gene: .
j_gene: TRBJ1-5
abundance: many
v_gene: TRBV6-6

CDR3aa: CASSGSGRGYTEAFF
CDR3nt: TGTGCCAGCAGCGGCAGCGGCAGGGGCTACACTGAAGCTTTCTTT
d_gene: .
j_gene: TRBJ1-1
abundance: many
v_gene: TRBV7-9

CDR3aa: CSAREQQGWQETQYF
CDR3nt: TGCAGTGCTAGAGAACAACAGGGTTGGCAAGAGACCCAGTACTTC
d_gene: .
j_gene: TRBJ2-5
abundance: medium-sized
v_gene: TRBV20-1

CDR3aa: CSARAEATTEAFF
CDR3nt: TGCAGTGCTAGAGCGGAAGCGACCACTGAAGCTTTCTTT
d_gene: .
j_gene: TRBJ1-1
abundance: many
v_gene: TRBV20-1

CDR3aa: CASSPNFNEQFF
CDR3nt: TGTGCCAGCTCACCAAATTTCAATGAGCAGTTCTTC
d_gene: .
j_gene: TRBJ2-1
abundance: .
v_gene: TRBV18

CDR3aa: CASSYSTDVGIQYF
CDR3nt: TGTGCCAGCAGTTACTCGACAGACGTGGGCATTCAGTACTTC
d_gene: .
j_gene: TRBJ2-4
abundance: many
v_gene: TRBV6-6

CDR3aa: CASRPGTGVWEQFF
CDR3nt: TGTGCCAGCAGGCCCGGGACAGGGGTATGGGAGCAGTTCTTC
d_gene: TRBD1
j_gene: TRBJ2-1
abundance: many
v_gene: TRBV6-5

CDR3aa: CASSGDRGEEQYF
CDR3nt: TGTGCCAGCTCGGGGGACAGGGGTGAGGAGCAGTACTTC
d_gene: TRBD1
j_gene: TRBJ2-7
abundance: many
v_gene: TRBV9

CDR3aa: CASSYSASNNEQFF
CDR3nt: TGTGCCAGCAGTTACTCAGCCAGCAACAATGAGCAGTTCTTC
d_gene: .
j_gene: TRBJ2-1
abundance: .
v_gene: TRBV6-6

CDR3aa: CSAADKEAFF
CDR3nt: TGCAGTGCAGCGGACAAGGAAGCTTTCTTT
d_gene: .
j_gene: TRBJ1-1
abundance: many
v_gene: TRBV20-1

CDR3aa: CASSICGGAYEQYF
CDR3nt: TGTGCCAGTAGTATTTGTGGGGGGGCCTACGAGCAGTACTTC
d_gene: TRBD2
j_gene: TRBJ2-7
abundance: many
v_gene: TRBV19

CDR3aa: CASSRTSLKETQYF
CDR3nt: TGTGCCAGCAGCCGGACTAGTTTGAAAGAGACCCAGTACTTC
d_gene: TRBD2
j_gene: TRBJ2-5
abundance: .
v_gene: TRBV12-3/TRBV12-4

CDR3aa: CASSEVGGGHTEAFF
CDR3nt: TGTGCCAGCAGTGAAGTTGGCGGGGGCCACACTGAAGCTTTCTTT
d_gene: .
j_gene: TRBJ1-1
abundance: .
v_gene: TRBV6-1

CDR3aa: CASQTDRTTGELFF
CDR3nt: TGTGCCAGCCAGACGGACAGGACCACCGGGGAGCTGTTTTTT
d_gene: TRBD1
j_gene: TRBJ2-2
abundance: .
v_gene: TRBV19

CDR3aa: CASRPRGHSSYEQYF
CDR3nt: TGTGCAAGTCGCCCCAGGGGCCATAGCTCCTACGAGCAGTACTTC
d_gene: .
j_gene: TRBJ2-7
abundance: many
v_gene: TRBV12-2